This T cell receptor beta chain derives from a study of vaccination and CD4 T cells after COVID-19. Study-level background: Sampling after COVID took place at a median of around 110 days (range 35 to 161) following diagnosis.

This clonotype was detected only once. Its antigen is currently unknown. Researchers used the Oncomine TCR Beta short-read assay to sequence DNA from cultured CD4+ T cells. In this case, cultured CD4+ T cells provided the extracted genomic DNA. MiXCR, run by TCRdb on the PCR reads, gives a single entry per CDR3 protein. Here the sample spans about 25,000 distinct CDR3 sequences, less than 40% being singletons. Time point noted: late sampling 161 to 241 days after vaccination in three convalescent patients. Treatment denoted: roughly ten-day PBMC culture with coronavirus spike peptide pools or control peptides (ViraFEST assay). Germline V gene data show CDR1 as LGHNA and CDR2 as YNFKEQ. V was clipped by 0 bases and J by 2 bases, with 11 bases between them. This CDR3 region has 16 residues.

Sequenced material: CD4+ T cells from blood, cultured in vitro, taken about 7 months after SARS-CoV-2 vaccination. The clonotype comes from a human donor who had recovered from COVID-19. The V gene is TRBV4-2, the J gene TRBJ2-1; D perhaps matches TRBD2 (5 bases). DNA of the CDR3: TGTGCCAGCAGCCAAGATCGGGGTAGTCCCTACAATGAGCAGTTCTTC. It codes for CASSQDRGSPYNEQFF.